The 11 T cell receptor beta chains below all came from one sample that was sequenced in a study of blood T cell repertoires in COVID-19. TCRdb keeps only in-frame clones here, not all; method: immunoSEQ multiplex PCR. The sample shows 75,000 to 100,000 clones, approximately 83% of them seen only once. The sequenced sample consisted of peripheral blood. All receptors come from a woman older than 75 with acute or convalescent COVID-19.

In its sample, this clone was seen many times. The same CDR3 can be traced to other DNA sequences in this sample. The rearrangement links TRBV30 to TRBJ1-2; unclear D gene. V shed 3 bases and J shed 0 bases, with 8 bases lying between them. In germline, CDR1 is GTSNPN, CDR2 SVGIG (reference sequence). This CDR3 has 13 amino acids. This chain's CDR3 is CAWSGGANYGYTF. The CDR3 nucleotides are TGTGCCTGGAGCGGCGGGGCTAACTATGGCTACACCTTC.

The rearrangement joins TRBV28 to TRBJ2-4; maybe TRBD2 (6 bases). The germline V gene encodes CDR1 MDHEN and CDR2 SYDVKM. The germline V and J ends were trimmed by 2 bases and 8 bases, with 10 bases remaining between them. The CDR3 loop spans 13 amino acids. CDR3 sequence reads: CASSLPGGYIQYF. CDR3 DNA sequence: TGTGCCAGCAGTTTACCCGGAGGGTACATTCAGTACTTC.

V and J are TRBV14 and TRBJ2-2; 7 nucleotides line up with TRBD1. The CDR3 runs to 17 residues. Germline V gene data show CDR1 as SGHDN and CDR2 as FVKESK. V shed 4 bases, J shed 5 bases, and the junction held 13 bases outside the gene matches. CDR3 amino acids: CASSLRKRAGGTGELFF. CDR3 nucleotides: TGTGCCAGCAGCCTAAGGAAAAGGGCAGGGGGAACCGGGGAGCTGTTTTTT. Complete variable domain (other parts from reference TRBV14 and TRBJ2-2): EAGVTQFPSHSVIEKGQTVTLRCDPISGHDNLYWYRRVMGKEIKFLLHFVKESKQDESGMPNNRFLAERTGGTYSTLKVQPAELEDSGVYFCASSLRKRAGGTGELFFGEGSRLTVL.

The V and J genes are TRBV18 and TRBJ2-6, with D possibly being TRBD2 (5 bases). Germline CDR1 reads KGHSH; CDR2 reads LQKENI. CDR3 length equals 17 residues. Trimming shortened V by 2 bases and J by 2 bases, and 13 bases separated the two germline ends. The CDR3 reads CASSPTPPAAGANVLTF. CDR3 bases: TGTGCCAGCTCACCAACGCCCCCAGCGGCTGGGGCCAACGTCCTGACTTTC.

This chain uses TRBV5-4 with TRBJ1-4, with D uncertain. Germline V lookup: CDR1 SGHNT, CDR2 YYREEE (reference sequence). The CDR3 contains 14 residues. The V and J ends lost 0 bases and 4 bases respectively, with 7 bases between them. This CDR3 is CASSLDRNNEKLFF. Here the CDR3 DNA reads TGTGCCAGCAGCTTGGATAGAAATAATGAAAAACTGTTTTTT.

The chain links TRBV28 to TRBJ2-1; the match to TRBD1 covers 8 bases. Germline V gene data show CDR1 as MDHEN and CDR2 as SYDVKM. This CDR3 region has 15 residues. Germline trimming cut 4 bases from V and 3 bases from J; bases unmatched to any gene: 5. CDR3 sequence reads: CASSSAGTGYNEQFF. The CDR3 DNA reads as TGTGCCAGCAGTTCCGCCGGGACAGGCTACAATGAGCAGTTCTTC.

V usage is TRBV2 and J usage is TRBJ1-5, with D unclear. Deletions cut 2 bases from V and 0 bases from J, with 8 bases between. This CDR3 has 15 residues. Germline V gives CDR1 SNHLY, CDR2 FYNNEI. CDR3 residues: CASSEWAISNQPQHF. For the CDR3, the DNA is TGTGCCAGCAGTGAATGGGCCATTAGCAATCAGCCCCAGCATTTT.

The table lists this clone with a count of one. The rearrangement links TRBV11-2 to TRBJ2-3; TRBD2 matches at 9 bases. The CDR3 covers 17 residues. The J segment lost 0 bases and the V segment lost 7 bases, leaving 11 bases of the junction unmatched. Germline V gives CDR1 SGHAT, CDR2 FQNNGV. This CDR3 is CASMGGGSGSSTDTQYF. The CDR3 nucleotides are TGTGCCAGCATGGGGGGTGGTAGCGGGAGCAGCACAGATACGCAGTATTTT. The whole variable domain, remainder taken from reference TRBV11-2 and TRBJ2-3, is EAGVAQSPRYKIIEKRQSVAFWCNPISGHATLYWYQQILGQGPKLLIQFQNNGVVDDSQLPKDRFSAERLKGVDSTLKIQPAKLEDSAVYLCASMGGGSGSSTDTQYFGPGTRLTVL.

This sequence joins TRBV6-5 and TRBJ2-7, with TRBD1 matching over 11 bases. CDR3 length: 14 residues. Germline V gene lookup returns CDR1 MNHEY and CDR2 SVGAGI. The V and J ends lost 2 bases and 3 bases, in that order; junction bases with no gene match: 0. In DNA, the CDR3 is TGTGCCAGCAGTTACGGGACAGGGGGCTACGAGCAGTACTTC. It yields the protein CASSYGTGGYEQYF.

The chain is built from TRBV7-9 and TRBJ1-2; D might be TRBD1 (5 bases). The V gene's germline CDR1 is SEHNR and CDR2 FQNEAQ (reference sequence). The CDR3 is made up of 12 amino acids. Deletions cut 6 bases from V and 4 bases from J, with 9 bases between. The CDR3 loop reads CASRGEGYGYTF. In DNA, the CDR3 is TGTGCCAGCAGAGGGGAGGGCTATGGCTACACCTTC. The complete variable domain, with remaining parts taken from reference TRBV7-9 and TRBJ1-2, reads DTGVSQNPRHKITKRGQNVTFRCDPISEHNRLYWYRQTLGQGPEFLTYFQNEAQLEKSRLLSDRFSAERPKGSFSTLEIQRTEQGDSAMYLCASRGEGYGYTFGSGTRLTVV.

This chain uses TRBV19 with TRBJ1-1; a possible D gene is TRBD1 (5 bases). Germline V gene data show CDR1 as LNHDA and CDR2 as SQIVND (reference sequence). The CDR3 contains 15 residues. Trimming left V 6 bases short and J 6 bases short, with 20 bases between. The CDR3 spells CASSPGSGGRAEAFF. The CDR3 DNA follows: TGTGCCAGTAGCCCAGGGTCGGGGGGTAGAGCTGAAGCTTTCTTT.